The 32 T cell receptor beta chains below were found in one sample sequenced in a study of CD8+CD57+ T cells in acquired aplastic anemia. Template material for TCR beta VDJ and CDR3 profiling consisted of genomic DNA. MiXCR was run by TCRdb on the reads, yielding one entry per CDR3 protein. The table has about 70,000 distinct CDR3 sequences, roughly 50% seen once. The specimen sequenced was sorted CD4+, CD8+, or CD8+CD57+ T cells (not recorded which) from PBMCs. The receptor set was obtained from a human donor in good health, serving as a control.

This clonotype was picked up many times. This chain connects TRBV4-3 to TRBJ1-3, with TRBD1 matching 11 bases. The CDR3 is 18 amino acids. Germline V lookup: CDR1 LGHNA, CDR2 YSLEER. V was pared by 5 bases and J by 6 bases, with 15 bases of the junction left unmatched. Here the CDR3 DNA reads TGCGCCAGCAGCTTCAGGGGGACAGGGGGAGAGGCGGAAAACACCATATATTTT. This sequence encodes CASSFRGTGGEAENTIYF.

Turning to this clonotype: The CDR3 end shows no conserved phenylalanine or tryptophan, and so a read error is likely. V gene TRBV19 combines with J gene TRBJ2-1, with 9 positions matching TRBD2. This CDR3 is built from 15 residues. The germline V gene has CDR1 LNHDA and CDR2 SQIVND (reference sequence). The CDR3 DNA reads as TGTGCCAGTAGCCAACTAGCGGGCCCCTACAATGGGCAGTTCCTC. Its protein product is CASSQLAGPYNGQFL.

The rearrangement links TRBV6-5 to TRBJ2-5; D might be TRBD2 (5 bases). Trimming stripped 2 bases from V and 9 bases from J, with 19 bases between. From germline, CDR1 is MNHEY and CDR2 SVGAGI. This CDR3 contains 15 residues. The CDR3 sequence is CASSYKAGLTEAQYF. The CDR3 nucleotides are TGTGCCAGCAGTTACAAAGCCGGGCTCACGGAGGCCCAGTACTTC.

The chain combines TRBV11-2 with TRBJ2-5; the D call may be TRBD1 or TRBD2 (5 bases each). The germline V gene encodes CDR1 SGHAT and CDR2 FQNNGV. The CDR3 consists of 16 residues. Trimming took off 5 bases at V and 2 bases at J, with 18 bases between the two ends. The CDR3 coding sequence is TGTGCCAGCAGCCCTCCGAGGGGACGGGTGCAAGAGACCCAGTACTTC. As protein: CASSPPRGRVQETQYF.

V and J are TRBV10-3 and TRBJ1-6; 7 nucleotides align to TRBD1. Germline CDR1 ENHRY, CDR2 SYGVKD. This CDR3 has 13 residues. After removal of 8 bases from V and 7 bases from J, the junction contained 5 bases not matched to a gene. CDR3 protein: CAIGTELNSPLHF. Here the CDR3 DNA reads TGTGCCATCGGGACAGAACTGAATTCACCCCTCCACTTT.

The chain employs TRBV29-1 and TRBJ1-1; no reliable D call. The CDR3 covers 12 residues. Germline assignment: CDR1 SQVTM and CDR2 ANQGSEA. Trimming stripped 3 bases from V and 1 base from J, with 6 bases between. CDR3 sequence reads: CSVDDGNTEAFF. Written as DNA, the CDR3 is TGCAGCGTTGATGATGGGAACACTGAAGCTTTCTTT.

By sample share, this clonotype is medium-sized. This rearrangement joins TRBV10-3 to TRBJ1-3, with D hard to call. Germline lookup yields CDR1 ENHRY and CDR2 SYGVKD. The CDR3 covers 15 residues. V lost 4 bases and J 1 base, leaving 11 bases between the germline ends. The CDR3 sequence is CAISGSAFSGNTIYF. The CDR3 bases are TGTGCCATCAGTGGGTCAGCTTTTTCTGGAAACACCATATATTTT.

This chain joins TRBV5-1 and TRBJ2-7; 10 bases are shared with TRBD1. Gene TRBJ2-1 matches the end of the DNA better, so the J call may be wrong. The length of the CDR3 is 15 residues. CDR1 is SGHRS and CDR2 is YFSETQ in the germline V gene. The DNA of the CDR3 is TGCGCCAGCAGCGTGCGTGGGGACAGGGGCGAGAGACAGTTCTTC. Protein sequence: CASSVRGDRGERQFF.

This clonotype is medium-sized within its sample. This chain uses TRBV2 with TRBJ2-3; D remains unclear. This CDR3 region has 13 residues. From germline, CDR1 is SNHLY and CDR2 FYNNEI. Deletions cut 7 bases from V and 1 base from J, with 9 bases between. The CDR3 DNA follows: TGTGCCAGCAATAGTGCCCGCACAGATACGCAGTATTTT. Translating gives CASNSARTDTQYF.

The V call is TRBV24-1, the J call TRBJ2-2; 8 bases are shared with TRBD2. The length of the CDR3 is 16 residues. Germline V CDR1 and CDR2: KGHDR, SFDVKD. V lost 3 bases and J lost 5; bases outside the gene matches: 7. The CDR3 sequence is CATSDVGPGGTGELFF. The CDR3 DNA follows: TGTGCCACCAGTGATGTGGGCCCGGGGGGGACCGGGGAGCTGTTTTTT.

The chain is built from TRBV19 and TRBJ2-7; D not certain. The ends were cut back, 6 bases at V and 4 bases at J, with 10 bases in the middle. The CDR3 has 12 residues. The germline V gene has CDR1 LNHDA and CDR2 SQIVND (reference sequence). The CDR3 region is CASRSQSYEQYF. For the CDR3, the DNA is TGTGCCAGTAGGTCACAGTCATACGAGCAGTACTTC.

This clonotype was counted ten times or more. The chain carries TRBV7-6 and TRBJ1-1; no reliable D call. There are 14 residues in the CDR3. V lost 5 bases and J 1 base, leaving 11 bases between the germline ends. Germline CDR1 SGHVS, CDR2 FNYEAQ. The CDR3 DNA is TGTGCCAGCAGCCGGACGAATTCGAACACTGAAGCTTTCTTT. Translation: CASSRTNSNTEAFF.

The V and J genes are TRBV4-2 and TRBJ1-2; D is unresolved. Between the trimmed V and J ends, which lost 0 bases and 4 bases, there was a span of 12 bases. CDR1 and CDR2 (germline): LGHNA, YNFKEQ. The CDR3 length is 15 residues. Here the CDR3 DNA reads TGTGCCAGCAGCCAAGAAGACGGGTCAGGCTATGGCTACACCTTC. It codes for CASSQEDGSGYGYTF.

This clonotype was seen ten or more times. The chain has TRBV4-1 and TRBJ1-5; D is ambiguous. Germline-derived CDR1 and CDR2 are MGHRA and YSYEKL. The CDR3 loop spans 18 amino acids. V gave up 0 bases and J gave up 7 bases, with 22 bases separating them. The CDR3 region has the DNA TGCGCCAGCAGCCAAGAGCCCCCGGTGGGGATGGGATTACAGCCCCAGCATTTT. Amino acid sequence: CASSQEPPVGMGLQPQHF.

A remark on this clonotype: At one boundary the junction diverges from the germline segment, which might be a read error. The genes are TRBV10-2 and TRBJ2-7; TRBD1 matches 8 bases. Germline assignment: CDR1 WSHSY and CDR2 SAAADI. The CDR3 is made up of 15 amino acids. For the CDR3, the DNA is TGTGCCAGCTCACCATCGACAGGGGACGCCTACGAGCAGTACTTC. It is translated as CASSPSTGDAYEQYF.

J is TRBJ2-3 and V is TRBV10-3; TRBD2 aligns across 12 bases. The trim removed 5 bases at V and 4 bases at J, leaving 4 bases unmatched. The CDR3 has 15 amino acids. CDR1 ENHRY and CDR2 SYGVKD come from the germline V gene. The CDR3 sequence: CAISRTSGVADTQYF. CDR3 DNA: TGTGCCATCAGTCGGACTAGCGGGGTTGCAGATACGCAGTATTTT.

The chain carries TRBV10-3 and TRBJ1-6; 11 positions agree with TRBD1. With 6 bases clipped from V and 9 bases from J, the junction kept 7 bases outside the gene matches. CDR1 ENHRY and CDR2 SYGVKD come from the germline V gene. This CDR3 region has 15 residues. The CDR3 bases are TGTGCCATCAGATCCGGGACAGGGGGTATTTCACCCCTCCACTTT. Amino acid sequence: CAIRSGTGGISPLHF.

The chain has TRBV10-3 and TRBJ1-1; D call uncertain. The CDR3 is 9 amino acids. From germline, CDR1 is ENHRY and CDR2 SYGVKD. Trimming took off 8 bases at V and 7 bases at J, with 5 bases between the two ends. The CDR3: CAIFREAFF. The CDR3, as DNA: TGTGCCATCTTCCGTGAAGCTTTCTTT.

In its sample, this clonotype is medium-sized (0.01 to 0.1%). The gene calls are TRBV7-9 and TRBJ1-5, with unresolved D. Trimming cost V 8 bases and J 5 bases, with 13 bases left between them. Germline V CDR1 and CDR2: SEHNR, FQNEAQ (reference sequence). This CDR3 contains 13 residues. The CDR3 DNA follows: TGTGCCAGCCGGTGGAATCTGCATCAGCCCCAGCATTTT. Its protein is CASRWNLHQPQHF.

The chain employs TRBV2 and TRBJ2-7, with 9 bases that match TRBD2. The J segment lost 5 bases and the V segment lost 6 bases, leaving 8 bases of the junction unmatched. From germline, CDR1 is SNHLY and CDR2 FYNNEI. The CDR3 loop spans 14 amino acids. The DNA of the CDR3 is TGTGCCAGCAGGCAGGGACTAGCAACTGACGAGCAGTACTTC. It translates to CASRQGLATDEQYF. Using reference TRBV2 and TRBJ2-7 for the parts outside the CDR3, the full variable domain is EPEVTQTPSHQVTQMGQEVILRCVPISNHLYFYWYRQILGQKVEFLVSFYNNEISEKSEIFDDQFSVERPDGSNFTLKIRSTKLEDSAMYFCASRQGLATDEQYFGPGTRLTVT.

The table lists this clonotype with many counts. The rearrangement joins TRBV27 to TRBJ1-6; D call uncertain. The CDR3 totals 15 residues. With 7 bases removed from V and 4 bases from J, the gap between germline ends came to 14 bases. Germline values: CDR1 MNHEY, CDR2 SMNVEV (reference sequence). The CDR3 DNA sequence: TGTGCCAGCACCATCGGAAGGCGGTATAATTCACCCCTCCACTTT. It is translated as CASTIGRRYNSPLHF.

This clonotype was seen at least ten times. The CDR3 spells CASSFSAVTNTEAFF. CDR3 nucleotide sequence: TGTGCCAGCAGCTTCTCGGCCGTTACGAACACTGAAGCTTTCTTT. The V and J genes are TRBV7-9 and TRBJ1-1; no firm D call. Germline CDR1 SEHNR, CDR2 FQNEAQ (reference sequence). V gave up 3 bases and J gave up 1 base, with 12 bases separating them. The CDR3 covers 15 residues.

The chain links TRBV7-3 to TRBJ2-5, with D uncertain. The V end lost 3 bases, the J end lost 4 bases, and 18 bases lay between the germline ends. This CDR3 is 16 amino acids long. Germline V gene data show CDR1 as SGHTA and CDR2 as FQGTGA. This chain's CDR3 is CASSFDLLGFPETQYF. For the CDR3, the DNA is TGTGCCAGCAGCTTTGACCTATTGGGGTTTCCAGAGACCCAGTACTTC. Using reference TRBV7-3 and TRBJ2-5 for the parts outside the CDR3, the full variable domain is GAGVSQTPSNKVTEKGKYVELRCDPISGHTALYWYRQSLGQGPEFLIYFQGTGAADDSGLPNDRFFAVRPEGSVSTLKIQRTERGDSAVYLCASSFDLLGFPETQYFGPGTRLLVL.

The V call is TRBV25-1, the J call TRBJ2-7; 8 bases line up with TRBD1. The CDR3 is 13 amino acids. V was clipped by 4 bases and J by 5 bases; unmatched bases: 4. Germline CDR1 reads MGHDK; CDR2 reads SYGVNS. The CDR3 nucleotides are TGTGCCAGCAGTGGGGACAGGCTGAACGAGCAGTACTTC. The encoded protein is CASSGDRLNEQYF.

This clonotype was found many times. As DNA, the CDR3 is TGTGCCAGCAGTGAGGTTAGCGCTGGGGATCCCCTCCACTTT. Translation gives CASSEVSAGDPLHF. V and J are TRBV6-1 and TRBJ1-6; D not certain. This CDR3 comprises 14 residues. The ends were cut back, 3 bases at V and 13 bases at J, with 16 bases in the middle. Per the germline V gene, CDR1 is MNHNS and CDR2 is SASEGT.

This chain uses TRBV2 with TRBJ2-5, with 9 bases matching TRBD2. Germline V gene sequence: CDR1 SNHLY, CDR2 FYNNEI. The CDR3 spans 15 residues. With 8 bases clipped from V and 5 bases from J, the junction kept 12 bases outside the gene matches. CDR3 region: CASSFLAGAGETQYF. As DNA, the CDR3 is TGTGCCAGCTCCTTTTTAGCGGGGGCGGGGGAGACCCAGTACTTC.

CDR3 sequence: CASIDRTEAFF. CDR3 nucleotides: TGTGCCAGTATTGACCGTACTGAAGCTTTCTTT. The chain has TRBV19 and TRBJ1-1; no clear D. V dropped 7 bases and J dropped 5 bases, with 8 bases sitting between them. The CDR3 sequence is 11 residues long. Germline values: CDR1 LNHDA, CDR2 SQIVND (reference sequence).

The chain combines TRBV20-1 with TRBJ2-3, with 11 bases aligning to TRBD2. The CDR3 consists of 15 residues. Germline lookup yields CDR1 DFQATT and CDR2 SNEGSKA (reference sequence). V was clipped by 6 bases and J by 2 bases; unmatched bases: 7. The CDR3 DNA is TGCAGTGCCACGTTTAGCGGGGGGGTCACAGATACGCAGTATTTT. This sequence encodes CSATFSGGVTDTQYF.

This clonotype was seen repeatedly, ten times or more. The V and J genes are TRBV27 and TRBJ2-1; the match to TRBD1 covers 7 bases. CDR1 and CDR2 (germline): MNHEY, SMNVEV (reference sequence). With 4 bases clipped from V and 13 bases from J, the junction kept 4 bases outside the gene matches. The CDR3 spans 11 residues. CDR3: CASSSRGLQFF. As DNA, the CDR3 is TGTGCCAGCAGTTCTAGGGGGCTTCAGTTCTTC.

The rearrangement uses TRBV19 and TRBJ2-7; no clear D gene. Trimming took 1 base from V and 5 from J, leaving 9 bases between them. The CDR3 runs 13 residues. CDR1 is LNHDA, CDR2 SQIVND, per germline (reference sequence). CDR3 DNA: TGTGCCAGTAGTATAGTCCACGGAGACGAGCAGTACGTC. Residues: CASSIVHGDEQYV.

V and J are TRBV10-3 and TRBJ1-6, with 8 bases lining up with TRBD1. The CDR3 consists of 13 residues. Germline V gene sequence: CDR1 ENHRY, CDR2 SYGVKD. Trimming at V came to 9 bases and at J to 7 bases, leaving 5 bases not matched to a gene. This chain's CDR3 is CAMRNRGNSPLHF. The CDR3 DNA sequence: TGTGCCATGAGAAACAGGGGGAATTCACCCCTCCACTTT.

This clonotype was detected ten times or more. The rearrangement joins TRBV7-9 to TRBJ2-1, with 9 bases aligning to TRBD2. Germline values: CDR1 SEHNR, CDR2 FQNEAQ (reference sequence). V gave up 1 base and J gave up 4 bases; unmatched junction bases: 2. This CDR3 comprises 15 residues. This chain's CDR3 is CASSLVAGEYNEQFF. For the CDR3, the DNA is TGTGCCAGCAGCTTAGTAGCGGGGGAATACAATGAGCAGTTCTTC.